The clone carrying this TCR beta chain was seen a single time. A single record per CDR3 protein comes from TCRdb applying MiXCR to the RT-PCR reads. The table records roughly 3,500 distinct CDR3 sequences, around 80% of them present only once. The germline V and J ends were trimmed by 3 bases and 0 bases, with 11 bases remaining between them. CDR3 length: 15 residues. Germline lookup yields CDR1 KGHSH and CDR2 LQKENI. This sample is drawn from a study of yellow fever vaccine responses in identical twins. The clonotype was recovered from a woman aged 18-30 years who received the yellow fever vaccine. The sequencing here drew on T cells from blood (PBMCs), unsorted or a sorted subset (not recorded which), taken before or after yellow fever vaccination (not recorded which). This sequence joins TRBV18 and TRBJ2-5; D unclear. The CDR3 region is CASSPNGRYQETQYF. The CDR3 DNA is TGTGCCAGCTCACCCAACGGGCGGTACCAAGAGACCCAGTACTTC.